Shown below are 24 T cell receptor beta chains from a single sample sequenced in a study of blood T cell repertoires in COVID-19. TCRdb's table, derived via immunoSEQ multiplex PCR, lists solely in-frame clones and lacks some. Here the sample spans about 120,000 clones, about 80% being singletons. Sequenced material: peripheral blood. The receptors derive from a woman of 80 years or more with acute or convalescent COVID-19.

The chain couples TRBV30 to TRBJ2-2; TRBD2 might be the D (5 bases). Trimming left V 3 bases short and J 2 bases short, with 13 bases between. The CDR3 is made up of 15 amino acids. Germline lookup yields CDR1 GTSNPN and CDR2 SVGIG (reference sequence). DNA of the CDR3: TGTGCCTGGAGCCCTGTGAGGGCTAACACCGGGGAGCTGTTTTTT. Amino acid sequence: CAWSPVRANTGELFF.

This clone was picked up a small number of times. The rearrangement links TRBV7-9 to TRBJ2-2, with 9 bases aligning to TRBD1. Germline assignment: CDR1 SEHNR and CDR2 FQNEAQ (reference sequence). V lost 6 bases and J lost 3; bases outside the gene matches: 5. The CDR3 has 15 residues. CDR3 sequence: CASSTGQGYTGELFF. The CDR3 coding sequence is TGTGCCAGCAGTACGGGACAGGGTTACACCGGGGAGCTGTTTTTT.

There are a few counts of this clone. Other nucleotide sequences in the sample specify the same CDR3. The genes are TRBV28 and TRBJ1-5; D unresolved. This CDR3 is built from 11 residues. The V end was cut by 5 bases, the J end by 5 bases, with 4 bases between. CDR1 and CDR2 (germline): MDHEN, SYDVKM. The CDR3 DNA reads TGTGCCAGCAGTCAGTATCAGCCCCAGCATTTT. Amino acids: CASSQYQPQHF.

The V and J genes are TRBV19 and TRBJ1-5; D is perhaps TRBD1 (6 bases). Germline V gene sequence: CDR1 LNHDA, CDR2 SQIVND (reference sequence). The CDR3 has 13 amino acids. With 10 bases removed from V and 0 bases from J, the gap between germline ends came to 10 bases. CDR3 loop: CATGQNSNQPQHF. DNA for the CDR3: TGTGCCACCGGACAGAATAGCAATCAGCCCCAGCATTTT.

CDR3 loop: CASSLGFPAGGAYGYTF. The DNA for the CDR3 is TGTGCCAGCAGCTTAGGGTTCCCCGCAGGGGGAGCTTATGGCTACACCTTC. The chain is built from TRBV7-9 and TRBJ1-2; TRBD1 agrees at 7 bases. V was clipped by 1 base and J by 5 bases; unmatched bases: 13. This CDR3 is built from 17 residues. CDR1 and CDR2 (germline): SEHNR, FQNEAQ (reference sequence).

This clone was detected once. The chain has TRBV7-7 and TRBJ1-1; 7 bases align to TRBD1. This CDR3 comprises 14 residues. Germline CDR1 SSHAT, CDR2 FNYEAQ (reference sequence). Unmatched junction bases numbered 4, after V lost 5 bases and J lost 1 base. The CDR3 sequence is CASSVGQENTEAFF. The DNA for the CDR3 is TGTGCCAGCAGCGTTGGACAGGAGAACACTGAAGCTTTCTTT.

This clone is a singleton in its sample. This chain links TRBV18 with TRBJ1-1; D is uncertain. V was trimmed by 1 base and J by 0 bases, leaving 9 bases between them. Germline V lookup: CDR1 KGHSH, CDR2 LQKENI. This CDR3 has 15 residues. The CDR3 coding sequence is TGTGCCAGCTCACCACTTTCCCAGTTGAACACTGAAGCTTTCTTT. This gives the protein CASSPLSQLNTEAFF.

This rearrangement joins TRBV7-8 to TRBJ2-7; 9 bases fit TRBD2. The CDR3 consists of 15 residues. The V segment lost 3 bases and the J segment 6 bases; nucleotides outside the gene matches: 9. CDR1 is SGHVS, CDR2 FQNEAQ, per germline. DNA of the CDR3: TGTGCCAGCAGCTTTGGGGCTAGCGGGGACGGCGAGCAGTACTTC. This translates into CASSFGASGDGEQYF.

This chain uses TRBV6-5 with TRBJ1-5; 8 bases line up with TRBD1. Looked up from germline, CDR1 is MNHEY and CDR2 is SVGAGI. V dropped 0 bases and J dropped 5; count of bases not matched to a gene: 6. CDR3 length: 16 amino acids. The CDR3 DNA follows: TGTGCCAGCAGTTACTCGGCAGCGACAGGGGATCAGCCCCAGCATTTT. Its protein is CASSYSAATGDQPQHF.

The chain couples TRBV21-1 to TRBJ1-6; the table gives TRBD1 as D, unverified against the DNA. TRBV21-1 is termed a pseudogene. The length of the CDR3 is 17 residues. This CDR3 reads CASRAGTLARVNSPLHF. CDR3 DNA: TGTGCCAGCAGGGCCGGGACACTGGCCCGTGTTAATTCACCCCTCCACTTT.

The V call is TRBV7-2, the J call TRBJ1-1; 11 nucleotides match TRBD1. Germline V gives CDR1 SGHTA, CDR2 FQGNSA. This CDR3 region has 18 residues. The V segment lost 7 bases and the J segment 4 bases; nucleotides outside the gene matches: 17. The CDR3 protein is CASTSRRTGGPFGTEAFF. The CDR3 DNA follows: TGTGCCAGCACCTCTAGAAGGACAGGGGGCCCCTTTGGCACTGAAGCTTTCTTT.

This clone was counted once. This chain links TRBV4-3 with TRBJ2-6; unclear D gene. V was clipped by 3 bases and J by 4 bases, with 13 bases between them. The CDR3 extends over 16 amino acids. Germline V CDR1 and CDR2: LGHNA, YSLEER. Written as DNA, the CDR3 is TGCGCCAGCAGCCACGTCCCGGTGCGAGGGGCCAACGTCCTGACTTTC. Translation: CASSHVPVRGANVLTF.

This clone was seen a handful of times. The rearrangement links TRBV28 to TRBJ2-7; D not certain. The CDR3 spans 15 residues. V was trimmed by 6 bases and J by 0 bases, leaving 15 bases between them. The germline gives CDR1 MDHEN, CDR2 SYDVKM. DNA of the CDR3: TGTGCCAGCAGGAGTAGTGACACGAGCTCCTACGAGCAGTACTTC. Translating it yields CASRSSDTSSYEQYF. The whole variable domain, filled in from reference TRBV28 and TRBJ2-7, reads DVKVTQSSRYLVKRTGEKVFLECVQDMDHENMFWYRQDPGLGLRLIYFSYDVKMKEKGDIPEGYSVSREKKERFSLILESASTNQTSMYLCASRSSDTSSYEQYFGPGTRLTVT.

In DNA, the CDR3 is TGCGCCAGCAGTCGTGGGACAGGGAATTCGGCTAACTATGGCTACACCTTC. The encoded protein is CASSRGTGNSANYGYTF. The chain combines TRBV5-1 with TRBJ1-2; TRBD1 agrees at 9 bases. This CDR3 comprises 17 residues. J gave up 0 bases and V 5 bases, and 11 bases lay outside the gene matches. Germline lookup yields CDR1 SGHRS and CDR2 YFSETQ. The entire variable domain, with the rest obtained from reference TRBV5-1 and TRBJ1-2, is as follows: KAGVTQTPRYLIKTRGQQVTLSCSPISGHRSVSWYQQTPGQGLQFLFEYFSETQRNKGNFPGRFSGRQFSNSRSEMNVSTLELGDSALYLCASSRGTGNSANYGYTFGSGTRLTVV.

The chain combines TRBV6-5 with TRBJ1-1; D perhaps matches TRBD1 (6 bases). The CDR3 consists of 14 residues. Trimming shortened V by 4 bases and J by 0 bases, and 9 bases separated the two germline ends. Germline loops: CDR1 MNHEY, CDR2 SVGAGI. The CDR3 DNA reads as TGTGCCAGCAGTTCAGGACAGATGAACACTGAAGCTTTCTTT. Translation: CASSSGQMNTEAFF.

The chain recombines TRBV7-9 with TRBJ2-3; weak D call: TRBD2 (6 bases). In germline, CDR1 is SEHNR, CDR2 FQNEAQ (reference sequence). Trimming cost V 5 bases and J 6 bases, with 18 bases left between them. This CDR3 region has 15 residues. CDR3 coding DNA: TGTGCCAGCAGCCGTCCTAGCGCCTCTTGGGATACGCAGTATTTT. Its protein product is CASSRPSASWDTQYF.

V gene TRBV28 combines with J gene TRBJ2-7; 9 bases match TRBD2. The germline V gene has CDR1 MDHEN and CDR2 SYDVKM. With 4 bases clipped from V and 3 bases from J, the junction kept 7 bases outside the gene matches. The CDR3 totals 15 residues. The CDR3 bases are TGTGCCAGCAGTTCCCCTAGCGGGGCACTCTACGAGCAGTACTTC. Translated: CASSSPSGALYEQYF.

For the CDR3, the DNA is TGCGCCAGCAGTCAACCCAAGGACAGGCTTGCCACATCCTACAATGAGCAGTTCTTC. Amino acid sequence: CASSQPKDRLATSYNEQFF. The chain has TRBV23-1 and TRBJ2-1; TRBD1 aligns across 7 bases. TRBV23-1 is marked as an open reading frame, function uncertain. V shed 2 bases, J shed 1 base, and the junction held 14 bases outside the gene matches. The CDR3 runs to 19 residues.

This chain's CDR3 is CASSLLTGQNTEAFF. The CDR3 DNA reads TGCGCCAGCAGCCTCCTAACAGGACAGAACACTGAAGCTTTCTTT. This sequence joins TRBV5-1 and TRBJ1-1; a possible D gene is TRBD1 (5 bases). Germline V gene lookup returns CDR1 SGHRS and CDR2 YFSETQ. Trimming shortened V by 4 bases and J by 1 base, and 14 bases separated the two germline ends. This CDR3 has 15 residues.

The chain has TRBV7-2 and TRBJ2-1, with D perhaps matching TRBD1 (6 bases). V lost 1 base to trimming and J lost 4 bases, with 17 bases between them. The CDR3 is 17 amino acids. CDR1 SGHTA and CDR2 FQGNSA come from the germline V gene. CDR3 sequence (DNA): TGTGCCAGCAGCTTAGGTGGCGGGCGGCAGGGGTACAATGAGCAGTTCTTC. Its translation is CASSLGGGRQGYNEQFF.

The chain is built from TRBV12-3 or TRBV12-4 and TRBJ1-3, with D unclear. V lost 3 bases to trimming and J lost 2 bases, with 2 bases between them. The CDR3 has 12 amino acids. The CDR3 coding sequence is TGTGCCAGCAGTTTTACTGGAAACACCATATATTTT. Translation gives CASSFTGNTIYF.

V usage is TRBV2 and J usage is TRBJ2-3; weak D call: TRBD1 (6 bases). Germline CDR1 reads SNHLY; CDR2 reads FYNNEI. This CDR3 is built from 14 residues. V was cut by 3 bases and J by 1 base, with 8 bases left in between. The CDR3, as DNA: TGTGCCAGCAGTGAGGACAGAGGCACAGATACGCAGTATTTT. Translation gives CASSEDRGTDTQYF.

With regard to this clone: Other DNA sequences within the sample encode an identical CDR3. This chain joins TRBV4-3 and TRBJ1-2; D remains unclear. Trimming stripped 1 base from V and 4 bases from J, with 4 bases between. Germline CDR1 is LGHNA and CDR2 is YSLEER. There are 12 residues in the CDR3. The CDR3 is CASSQAGYGYTF. In DNA, the CDR3 is TGCGCCAGCAGCCAAGCAGGCTATGGCTACACCTTC.

The chain joins TRBV6-2 or TRBV6-3 to TRBJ1-2; 10 nucleotides line up with TRBD1. The CDR3 length is 13 residues. Germline-derived CDR1 and CDR2 are MNHEY and SVGEGT. The V and J ends lost 4 bases and 11 bases, in that order; junction bases with no gene match: 7. This chain's CDR3 is CASSSGRDRGYTF. In DNA, the CDR3 is TGTGCCAGCAGTTCGGGGCGGGACAGGGGATACACCTTC.